The source of this T cell receptor (delta chain) is a study of Vγ9Vδ2 T cells in congenital toxoplasmosis (dated by TCRdb to about 2021). For context, the study as a whole: To diagnose congenital toxoplasmosis, IgG, IgM and IgA serology, Western blot and an in-house interferon-gamma release assay were used. The study compared gamma and delta chain CDR3 repertoires of sorted blood gammadelta T cells between congenitally T. gondii-infected and uninfected infants. Sequencing of the repertoires was done on samples from infants at two time points: 2 months after birth and 1 year of age. TCR sequencing covered roughly five infected and approximately ten uninfected infants at 2 months, plus 3 infected and 4 uninfected infants at 1 year.

Summary of the overall study and its limitations: Two months was the earliest age with enough suitable sample material for TCR repertoire analysis, so newborn repertoires were not sequenced. In 2-month-old infants, germline-encoded fetal-type TRDV2 CDR3 sequences seemed to be more common in infected than in uninfected infants, which suggests a footprint of in utero expansion. The repertoire differences between infected and uninfected infants were less clear at 1 year of age than at 2 months. Compared with uninfected infants, infected infants at 2 months appeared to have fewer N additions in their TRGV9 and TRDV2 CDR3s, and this was especially true for TRDV2-TRDJ1 sequences. High prevalence of a public TRGV9 clonotype was observed in both infected and uninfected infants.

Trimming leaves V shorter by 1 base and J shorter by 1 base, with the junction holding 19 bases beyond the gene matches. The CDR3 measures 24 amino acids from cysteine to phenylalanine. Just CDR3 DNA is preserved here, 72 bases in frame from base 1. For CDR1 and CDR2, the germline V gene lists GEAIGNYY and EKD. As regards this clone: This receptor's antigen is unknown. One base away lies a much larger clone, so this may be a sequencing read error.

The same treatment, consisting of spiramycin and/or pyrimethamine plus sulfadiazine plus folinic acid, was given to mothers of infected and uninfected infants alike. All infants, both infected and uninfected, were delivered at term after more than 37 weeks of gestation. About 1 mL of blood was processed into PBMCs by Lymphoprep gradient centrifugation, then cryopreserved in liquid nitrogen and shipped to Belgium. After thawing, PBMCs were labeled with Zombie NIR viability dye and stained with CD3, TCR gammadelta, Vgamma9 and Vdelta2 antibodies. Sorting of CD3+ TCRgammadelta+ T cells was performed on a FACSAria III, reaching a mean purity of approximately 98%. For each sample, RNA was extracted from about 11,000 sorted gammadelta T cells with the RNeasy Micro Kit. Infants were born to mothers enrolled with primary T. gondii infection during pregnancy. Peripheral blood samples from the infants were taken at an outpatient microbiology and virology center in Pavia, Italy.

Template-switch reverse transcription with SuperScript II was used to generate cDNA, with TRGC- and TRDC-specific primers combined in a single tube. The TRGC primer was designed so that it binds both the TRGC1 and the TRGC2 constant genes. Amplification of TRG and TRD was done with the KAPA Real-Time Library Amplification Kit, and AMPure XP beads were used for purification between steps. Index PCR with the Nextera XT Index Kit was used to add Illumina sequencing adapters. An Illumina MiSeq with the V2 300 kit was used to sequence the TRG and TRD amplicons, producing 150 bp paired-end reads. In the source study's methods: Read quality was checked with FastQC version 0.11.8 before further analysis. Reads were aligned against the TRG or TRD reference genes from GenBank, and CDR3 sequences were constructed using MiXCR version 3.0.3. Default MiXCR settings were used, apart from assembling TRDD gene segments from 3 instead of 5 consecutive nucleotides. N additions, CDR3 length, J segment length and clonotype sharing between samples were all calculated using VDJtools version 1.2.1. CDR3 sequences that were out of frame or contained stop codons were left out of the analysis. Infant repertoires were compared for overlap with previously published fetal, cord blood and adult blood Vgamma9Vdelta2 repertoires. TCRdb reanalyzed the public reads with the CATT caller, and identical DNA sequences were merged afterwards. What appears here as the V and J calls and clone size reflects TCRdb's work, not the paper's. In all, the sample holds approximately 700 delta-chain clones, and 45% to 65% of those were seen once. The top ten clones comprise roughly 25% of the sample.

The sample comprised gamma-delta T cells from blood. The receptor's source is a child under 10 years old born to a mother with Toxoplasma gondii infection during pregnancy, either congenitally infected or uninfected (not recorded which). Here the chain combines TRDV2 and TRDJ3; TRDD3 aligns with 12 central bases. The nucleotides are TGTGCCTGTGACACTATCGATCGAGGCTTACTGGGGGATACAAGATCCTGGGACACCCGACAGATGTTTTTC. This is translated as CACDTIDRGLLGDTRSWDTRQMFF.